These 20 T cell receptor beta chains share one sample of origin, sequenced in a study of cytomegalovirus exposure and HLA in healthy donors. Amplification used 60 Vbeta primers and 13 Jbeta primers. Repertoires were generated with immunoSEQ multiplex PCR, while TCRdb's copy carries only in-frame clones and drops some. The sample records over 70,000 clones, 80% being singletons. The sample was PBMCs. All receptors derive from a woman between 45 and 65 years old in good health and CMV-seropositive.

The chain links TRBV27 to TRBJ2-3; TRBD2 matches 11 bases. Germline CDR1 is MNHEY and CDR2 is SMNVEV (reference sequence). After removal of 1 base from V and 4 bases from J, the junction contained 4 bases not matched to a gene. The CDR3 sequence is 16 residues long. CDR3 amino acids: CASSLLAGGPADTQYF. CDR3 nucleotide sequence: TGTGCCAGCAGTTTATTAGCGGGAGGGCCTGCAGATACGCAGTATTTT.

The chain links TRBV5-1 to TRBJ1-1; 8 nucleotides agree with TRBD1. V dropped 1 base and J dropped 7; count of bases not matched to a gene: 12. The CDR3 length is 16 residues. CDR1 and CDR2 (germline): SGHRS, YFSETQ. CDR3 coding DNA: TGCGCCAGCAGCTTGACCGGGAGACAGGGGCCTAATGAAGCTTTCTTT. It is translated as CASSLTGRQGPNEAFF.

This clone was observed a single time. This chain uses TRBV7-9 with TRBJ2-1; TRBD1 matches 7 bases. From germline, CDR1 is SEHNR and CDR2 FQNEAQ (reference sequence). The junction had 14 bases not matched to a gene; V was cut back by 5 bases and J by 10 bases. The CDR3 covers 15 residues. The CDR3 sequence: CASSRDRWGPGEQFF. The CDR3 DNA sequence: TGTGCCAGCAGCCGGGACAGATGGGGCCCTGGGGAGCAGTTCTTC.

This chain joins TRBV2 and TRBJ1-1; no clear D gene. Trimming cost V 5 bases and J 1 base, with 8 bases left between them. The germline gives CDR1 SNHLY, CDR2 FYNNEI. This CDR3 comprises 13 residues. The CDR3: CASSPIENTEAFF. DNA of the CDR3: TGTGCCAGCAGTCCAATAGAGAACACTGAAGCTTTCTTT.

This clone was detected only once. This chain links TRBV19 with TRBJ1-2; D is possibly TRBD1 (5 bases). The CDR3 length is 18 residues. V lost 6 bases to trimming and J lost 0 bases, with 23 bases between them. In germline, CDR1 is LNHDA, CDR2 SQIVND (reference sequence). The CDR3 DNA is TGTGCCAGTAGCCTCGGGTGGCCGGGGGACCGAGCTAACTATGGCTACACCTTC. Translating gives CASSLGWPGDRANYGYTF.

The chain recombines TRBV5-1 with TRBJ1-1, with D possibly matching TRBD1 (6 bases). CDR3 length equals 14 residues. Trimming left V 5 bases short and J 3 bases short, with 14 bases between. CDR1 is SGHRS and CDR2 is YFSETQ in the germline V gene. The CDR3 loop is CASRTGPSDTEAFF. The CDR3, as DNA: TGCGCCAGCAGAACAGGGCCCTCTGACACTGAAGCTTTCTTT.

The chain uses TRBV19 and TRBJ1-4; 7 bases match TRBD1. V dropped 7 bases and J dropped 2; count of bases not matched to a gene: 4. Germline V gene sequence: CDR1 LNHDA, CDR2 SQIVND (reference sequence). CDR3 length: 14 residues. DNA for the CDR3: TGTGCCAGTATGCAGACAGGGACTAATGAAAAACTGTTTTTT. This codes for CASMQTGTNEKLFF. Full variable domain (rest looked up from reference TRBV19 and TRBJ1-4): DGGITQSPKYLFRKEGQNVTLSCEQNLNHDAMYWYRQDPGQGLRLIYYSQIVNDFQKGDIAEGYSVSREKKESFPLTVTSAQKNPTAFYLCASMQTGTNEKLFFGSGTQLSVL.

The rearrangement joins TRBV14 to TRBJ1-2; D is unresolved. The CDR3 has 12 residues. Germline V CDR1 and CDR2: SGHDN, FVKESK. V dropped 5 bases and J dropped 1 base, with 5 bases sitting between them. The CDR3 sequence is CASSENNYGYTF. The CDR3 bases are TGTGCCAGCAGCGAGAATAACTATGGCTACACCTTC.

This chain links TRBV7-8 with TRBJ1-3; a possible D gene is TRBD1 (5 bases). The CDR3 runs to 14 residues. V was pared by 1 base and J by 3 bases, with 7 bases between. CDR1 and CDR2 from the germline V gene are SGHVS and FQNEAQ. The CDR3 sequence: CASSLERGGNTIYF. In DNA, the CDR3 is TGTGCCAGCAGCTTAGAAAGGGGTGGAAACACCATATATTTT.

The chain combines TRBV5-1 with TRBJ2-3, with D maybe TRBD1 (5 bases). V was clipped by 1 base and J by 2 bases, with 11 bases between them. CDR1 is SGHRS and CDR2 is YFSETQ in the germline V gene. The CDR3 has 15 residues. The CDR3 region is CASSLQGALTDTQYF. The CDR3 bases are TGCGCCAGCAGCTTGCAAGGGGCCCTCACAGATACGCAGTATTTT.

The J gene is TRBJ2-1, the V gene TRBV9; the match to TRBD2 covers 9 bases. The CDR3 totals 15 residues. Germline values: CDR1 SGDLS, CDR2 YYNGEE. Trimming at V came to 4 bases and at J to 6 bases, leaving 8 bases not matched to a gene. This CDR3 reads CASSPRERGVNEQFF. The CDR3 DNA reads TGTGCCAGCAGCCCCCGCGAGCGGGGGGTCAATGAGCAGTTCTTC.

The rearrangement joins TRBV5-1 to TRBJ1-2, with D perhaps matching TRBD1 (6 bases). The V end was cut by 0 bases, the J end by 2 bases, with 8 bases between. Germline lookup yields CDR1 SGHRS and CDR2 YFSETQ. The CDR3 totals 14 residues. The CDR3 loop reads CASSLEQGNYGYTF. CDR3 sequence (DNA): TGCGCCAGCAGCTTGGAACAGGGCAACTATGGCTACACCTTC.

The chain uses TRBV13 and TRBJ2-1; 10 nucleotides match TRBD2. V trimming: 0 bases; J trimming: 0 bases; junction bases outside the gene matches: 2. CDR1 is PRHDT, CDR2 FYEKMQ, per germline (reference sequence). The CDR3 is made up of 17 amino acids. The CDR3 reads CASSLGLAGSSYNEQFF. The CDR3 coding sequence is TGTGCCAGCAGCTTAGGACTAGCGGGGTCCTCCTACAATGAGCAGTTCTTC.

The rearrangement links TRBV11-3 to TRBJ2-7, with TRBD2 identical over 7 bases. Germline V gene lookup returns CDR1 SGHNT and CDR2 YENEEA. The V segment lost 5 bases and the J segment 6 bases; nucleotides outside the gene matches: 10. The CDR3 runs 14 residues. The CDR3 loop reads CASSRPAGVCEQYV. The CDR3 nucleotides are TGTGCCAGCAGCCGGCCGGCGGGAGTTTGCGAGCAGTACGTC.

The J gene is TRBJ1-6, the V gene TRBV4-1; 9 positions agree with TRBD1. After removal of 3 bases from V and 10 bases from J, the junction contained 10 bases not matched to a gene. The CDR3 length is 16 residues. Per the germline V gene, CDR1 is MGHRA and CDR2 is YSYEKL. This CDR3 is CASSHTRGQGKSPLHF. CDR3 bases: TGCGCCAGCAGCCATACTCGGGGACAGGGAAAATCACCCCTCCACTTT.

This sequence joins TRBV6-1 and TRBJ1-6; D call uncertain. V lost 2 bases and J 10 bases, leaving 12 bases between the germline ends. The CDR3 is 14 amino acids. Germline V gene lookup returns CDR1 MNHNS and CDR2 SASEGT. The CDR3 is CASSETRARSPLHF. CDR3 bases: TGTGCCAGCAGTGAAACGCGGGCGAGGTCACCCCTCCACTTT.

This chain connects TRBV28 to TRBJ1-1; D gene unclear. The V gene's germline CDR1 is MDHEN and CDR2 SYDVKM. V was trimmed by 4 bases and J by 4 bases, leaving 10 bases between them. The CDR3 extends over 13 amino acids. CDR3 in amino acids: CASSSPGSTEAFF. The CDR3 nucleotides are TGTGCCAGCAGTTCCCCCGGGAGCACTGAAGCTTTCTTT.

V gene TRBV7-3 combines with J gene TRBJ1-2, with 8 bases identical to TRBD1. Germline trimming cut 6 bases from V and 2 bases from J; bases unmatched to any gene: 2. The germline V gene encodes CDR1 SGHTA and CDR2 FQGTGA. The CDR3 is made up of 13 amino acids. Here the CDR3 reads CASSGQGNYGYTF. The CDR3, as DNA: TGTGCCAGCAGTGGACAGGGCAACTATGGCTACACCTTC. The full variable domain, with the rest looked up from reference TRBV7-3 and TRBJ1-2, is GAGVSQTPSNKVTEKGKYVELRCDPISGHTALYWYRQSLGQGPEFLIYFQGTGAADDSGLPNDRFFAVRPEGSVSTLKIQRTERGDSAVYLCASSGQGNYGYTFGSGTRLTVV.

The chain joins TRBV21-1 to TRBJ1-1; the D call of TRBD1 is as the table states it, not checked on the DNA. TRBV21-1 counts as a pseudogene. This CDR3 contains 17 residues. Here the CDR3 DNA reads TGTGCCAGCAGCCAAGGGCGGCAGGGGATGGAGAATACTGAAGCTTTCTTT. Residues: CASSQGRQGMENTEAFF.

V gene TRBV19 combines with J gene TRBJ2-1, with a tentative D call TRBD2 (5 bases). Per the germline V gene, CDR1 is LNHDA and CDR2 is SQIVND (reference sequence). This CDR3 is 14 amino acids long. With 3 bases removed from V and 3 bases from J, the gap between germline ends came to 9 bases. DNA of the CDR3: TGTGCCAGTAGTATCGGCAGCGGCTACAATGAGCAGTTCTTC. This sequence encodes CASSIGSGYNEQFF. The variable domain in full, with the rest retrieved from reference TRBV19 and TRBJ2-1, is DGGITQSPKYLFRKEGQNVTLSCEQNLNHDAMYWYRQDPGQGLRLIYYSQIVNDFQKGDIAEGYSVSREKKESFPLTVTSAQKNPTAFYLCASSIGSGYNEQFFGPGTRLTVL.